Listed below are T cell receptor beta chains from one sample, sequenced in a study of T cells in Graves' hyperthyroidism and ophthalmopathy. TCRdb reanalysed the multiplex PCR reads using MiXCR and keeps one entry per CDR3 protein. The data contain around 520,000 distinct CDR3 sequences, around 24% of them seen just once; the ten biggest clones take up about 11%. The sequencing input was blood. Receptor source: a woman in her thirties with Graves' ophthalmopathy. Both conserved end residues are part of each CDR3. The order of the fields is D gene, clone size, J gene, CDR3 length, V gene, CDR3 protein, CDR3 DNA. The D gene is left open where the match is weak. A row's size may be missing; if present it is once, few, many or a size class.

- | many | TRBJ2-5 | 12 | TRBV20-1 | CSAQGGLETQYF | TGCAGTGCCCAGGGGGGCCTTGAGACCCAGTACTTC
- | - | TRBJ2-2 | 15 | TRBV5-1 | CASSLIGTRGGELFF | TGCGCCAGCAGCTTGATAGGGACGCGAGGAGGGGAGCTGTTTTTT
- | many | TRBJ1-5 | 13 | TRBV5-5 | CASSLWEDQPQHF | TGTGCCAGCAGCTTGTGGGAGGATCAGCCCCAGCATTTT
TRBD2 | - | TRBJ2-7 | 16 | TRBV11-2 | CASSFTPPGGVYEQYF | TGTGCCAGCAGCTTTACCCCTCCGGGGGGGGTCTACGAGCAGTACTTC
- | many | TRBJ2-7 | 14 | TRBV6-5 | CASSYPDRLYEQYF | TGTGCCAGCAGTTACCCCGACAGGCTCTACGAGCAGTACTTC
TRBD2 | many | TRBJ2-7 | 16 | TRBV19 | CASRPIAGGPGSEQYF | TGTGCCAGTCGACCTATAGCGGGGGGGCCGGGGAGCGAGCAGTACTTC
TRBD1 | - | TRBJ2-2 | 15 | TRBV28 | CASRPGTENTGELFF | TGTGCCAGCAGACCCGGGACAGAAAACACCGGGGAGCTGTTTTTT
TRBD1 | - | TRBJ2-5 | 13 | TRBV29-1 | CSVGTGISETQYF | TGCAGCGTTGGGACAGGGATATCAGAGACCCAGTACTTC
- | - | TRBJ2-2 | 16 | TRBV6-5 | CASSYSLVPNTGELFF | TGTGCCAGCAGTTACTCACTAGTCCCGAACACCGGGGAGCTGTTTTTT
TRBD2 | - | TRBJ2-3 | 17 | TRBV12-3/TRBV12-4 | CASRTRWTSCCTDTQYF | TGTGCCAGCAGAACTAGGTGGACTAGCTGTTGCACAGATACGCAGTATTTT
- | many | TRBJ1-2 | 15 | TRBV7-3 | CASSGAGGGYYGYTF | TGTGCCAGCAGCGGGGCGGGTGGGGGGTACTATGGCTACACCTTC
- | many | TRBJ1-2 | 13 | TRBV20-1 | CSFRWGERYGYTF | TGCAGTTTCAGATGGGGGGAGCGCTATGGCTACACCTTC
- | - | TRBJ2-7 | 15 | TRBV7-9 | CASSLELGVVGEQYF | TGTGCCAGCAGCTTAGAACTTGGAGTTGTGGGCGAGCAGTACTTC
TRBD1 | many | TRBJ1-5 | 15 | TRBV27 | CASSPGQTNNQPQHF | TGTGCCAGCAGTCCGGGACAGACGAACAATCAGCCCCAGCATTTT
- | many | TRBJ1-2 | 15 | TRBV6-5 | CASSYDQAVGYGYTF | TGTGCCAGCAGTTACGATCAGGCGGTGGGCTATGGCTACACCTTC
- | many | TRBJ1-5 | 13 | TRBV7-2 | CASSSSFNQPQHF | TGTGCCAGCAGCTCCTCCTTTAATCAGCCCCAGCATTTT
- | many | TRBJ1-2 | 13 | TRBV7-2 | CASRASSFYGYTF | TGTGCCAGCAGGGCTTCCAGTTTCTATGGCTACACCTTC
TRBD1 | many | TRBJ2-7 | 17 | TRBV2 | CASGDLPGQYISYEQYF | TGTGCCAGCGGCGACCTTCCGGGACAGTACATCTCCTACGAGCAGTACTTC
- | - | TRBJ1-2 | 13 | TRBV30 | CAWGRIGFYGYTF | TGTGCCTGGGGACGGATAGGATTCTATGGATACACCTTC
TRBD1 | - | TRBJ1-1 | 14 | TRBV28 | CASSLTGGSGEAFF | TGTGCCAGCAGTCTTACAGGGGGGTCTGGTGAAGCTTTCTTT
- | many | TRBJ1-2 | 15 | TRBV20-1 | CSARDFAGPLYGYTF | TGCAGTGCTAGAGATTTCGCAGGCCCGCTCTATGGCTACACCTTC
TRBD1 | many | TRBJ1-1 | 13 | TRBV28 | CAGSTDRETEAFF | TGTGCCGGCAGTACCGACAGGGAAACTGAAGCTTTCTTT
TRBD1 | - | TRBJ2-7 | 15 | TRBV20-1 | CSAGEIGTGEYEQYF | TGCAGTGCTGGAGAAATCGGGACAGGGGAGTACGAGCAGTACTTC
- | many | TRBJ2-7 | 14 | TRBV28 | CASSSGTLAYEQYF | TGTGCCAGCAGTTCCGGGACACTTGCCTACGAGCAGTACTTC
- | many | TRBJ1-2 | 14 | TRBV7-8 | CASSRARDNYGYTF | TGTGCCAGCAGCCGAGCCAGGGATAACTATGGCTACACCTTC
- | many | TRBJ2-5 | 13 | TRBV10-3 | CAISEPSTETQYF | TGTGCCATCAGTGAGCCCAGTACAGAGACCCAGTACTTC
- | many | TRBJ2-5 | 15 | TRBV7-2 | CASSLGFSYQETQYF | TGTGCCAGCAGCTTAGGTTTCTCGTACCAAGAGACCCAGTACTTC
TRBD1 | many | TRBJ1-5 | 20 | TRBV11-2 | CASSLDKPGQVEVEYQPQHF | TGTGCCAGCAGCCTAGATAAACCGGGACAGGTTGAAGTGGAGTATCAGCCCCAGCATTTT
- | many | TRBJ2-7 | 15 | TRBV5-8 | CASSLQYGLAYEQYF | TGTGCCAGCAGCTTGCAATATGGGCTTGCCTACGAGCAGTACTTC
TRBD1 | many | TRBJ2-5 | 12 | TRBV20-1 | CSAFRGQETQYF | TGCAGTGCTTTCAGGGGGCAGGAGACCCAGTACTTC
- | many | TRBJ1-5 | 14 | TRBV4-1 | CASSHPWTDQPQHF | TGCGCCAGCAGCCATCCTTGGACCGATCAGCCCCAGCATTTT
- | many | TRBJ1-1 | 12 | TRBV3-1 | CASSQADTEAFF | TGTGCCAGCAGCCAAGCAGACACTGAAGCTTTCTTT
- | many | TRBJ1-1 | 15 | TRBV5-1 | CASSLGSSMSTEAFF | TGCGCCAGCAGCTTGGGTTCTTCAATGAGCACTGAAGCTTTCTTT
TRBD2 | - | TRBJ2-5 | 15 | TRBV6-5 | CASSYVPAGKETQYF | TGTGCCAGCAGTTACGTCCCAGCGGGGAAAGAGACCCAGTACTTC